This entry lists 8 T cell receptor beta chains sequenced from one sample in a study of vaccination effects on CD4 cells after COVID-19. No antigen is known for these receptors. Produced via immunoSEQ multiplex PCR; TCRdb's table is partial and in-frame only. This table holds almost 70,000 clones, about 67% found once. Ahead of sequencing, the ViraFEST assay grew antigen-specific CD4+ T cells using viral peptide pools. When around ten days of culture had elapsed, CD4+ T cells were isolated. Participants each got two BNT162b2 or mRNA-1273 vaccine doses. Sequencing was performed on CD4+ T cells from PBMCs cultured with HCoV-229E spike peptides, taken after COVID-19 vaccination. These receptors were taken from a human donor who received a COVID-19 vaccine.

The CDR3 coding sequence is TGTGCCAGCACCCCAGGGGGGGCGGATGACGGGGAGCTGTTTTTT. This encodes CASTPGGADDGELFF. The V call is TRBV6-5, the J call TRBJ2-2; the D call may be TRBD1 or TRBD2 (7 bases each). CDR1 MNHEY and CDR2 SVGAGI come from the germline V gene. The CDR3 runs 15 residues. V was trimmed by 7 bases and J by 7 bases, leaving 19 bases between them.

This clone was seen once. The genes are TRBV6-5 and TRBJ2-1, with D tentatively TRBD1 (5 bases). Germline assignment: CDR1 MNHEY and CDR2 SVGAGI. V was clipped by 5 bases and J by 3 bases, with 14 bases between them. The CDR3 loop spans 15 amino acids. CDR3 sequence reads: CASSLTVSDYNEQFF. CDR3 DNA: TGTGCCAGCAGTCTGACAGTTAGTGACTACAATGAGCAGTTCTTC.

The CDR3 bases are TGTGCCACCCGAATGAACACTGAAGCTTTCTTT. This encodes CATRMNTEAFF. V usage is TRBV6-5 and J usage is TRBJ1-1, with D uncertain. Germline V gene data show CDR1 as MNHEY and CDR2 as SVGAGI. The CDR3 is 11 residues long. V gave up 10 bases and J gave up 0 bases, with 6 bases separating them.

CDR3: CATSDLPTSGGGTQYF. DNA of the CDR3: TGTGCCACCAGTGATTTGCCGACTAGCGGGGGAGGCACGCAGTATTTT. This sequence joins TRBV24-1 and TRBJ2-3; 12 nucleotides match TRBD2. CDR1 and CDR2 (germline): KGHDR, SFDVKD. Unmatched junction bases numbered 6, after V lost 0 bases and J lost 9 bases. CDR3 length: 16 amino acids.

This clone was recorded a few times. V gene TRBV10-3 combines with J gene TRBJ1-5, with D maybe TRBD1 (6 bases). This CDR3 is built from 17 residues. V shed 2 bases and J shed 2 bases, with 16 bases lying between them. CDR1 and CDR2 (germline): ENHRY, SYGVKD. The CDR3 loop reads CAISERGGAGGNQPQHF. The CDR3 DNA is TGTGCCATCAGTGAGCGGGGGGGGGCAGGAGGCAATCAGCCCCAGCATTTT.

The genes are TRBV20-1 and TRBJ1-2; D remains unclear. Germline-derived CDR1 and CDR2 are DFQATT and SNEGSKA (reference sequence). The CDR3 sequence is 10 residues long. With 8 bases removed from V and 5 bases from J, the gap between germline ends came to 9 bases. CDR3 DNA: TGCAGTTCATACATTTATGGCTACACCTTC. Translated: CSSYIYGYTF.

The rearrangement links TRBV20-1 to TRBJ2-5, with D hard to call. Looked up from germline, CDR1 is DFQATT and CDR2 is SNEGSKA (reference sequence). The CDR3 is 11 residues long. Trimming stripped 0 bases from V and 4 bases from J, with 3 bases between. This chain's CDR3 is CSARDRETQYF. Written as DNA, the CDR3 is TGCAGTGCTAGAGACAGAGAGACCCAGTACTTC.

The chain uses TRBV5-1 and TRBJ2-2; D is perhaps TRBD2 (5 bases). The germline V gene encodes CDR1 SGHRS and CDR2 YFSETQ. The CDR3 totals 15 residues. Trimming removed 4 bases from V and 4 bases from J, with 14 bases in between. CDR3 nucleotides: TGCGCCAGCAGCACTGTACTAGTGGGCACCGGGGAGCTGTTTTTT. Translation: CASSTVLVGTGELFF.